This T cell receptor beta chain was recorded in a study of memory B cells and T cells in multiple sclerosis (dated by TCRdb to 2017 to 2018). Regarding the research as a whole: In multiple sclerosis patients, the study set the TCR beta repertoires of autoproliferating peripheral T cells against those of T cells infiltrating brain lesions. TCR sequencing involved two multiple sclerosis patients from whom brain lesions at autopsy or brain-infiltrating cells from biopsy were available.

Findings and caveats that apply to the study as a whole: Because clone-set sizes differed between compartments, counts of shared clonotypes were influenced and normalization was required.

After CFSE-labeled PBMCs were cultured without any stimulus, the autoproliferating (CFSEdim) and non-proliferating (CFSEhi) T cell fractions were each sequenced on their own. In total, roughly 5x10^7 CFSE-labeled PBMCs were cultured without stimulus for 6 to 8 days, after which replicate wells were pooled. PBMCs were labeled with approximately 0.5 uM CFSE and were cultured without exogenous stimuli in serum-free AIM-V medium. PBMCs were isolated by Ficoll density gradient centrifugation and were cryopreserved before use. Using a FACSAria III, live 7-AAD-negative cells were sorted, then washed with PBS and stored frozen at -80 degrees C as dry pellets. The CDR1 and CDR2 encoded by the germline V gene (reference sequence) are GTSNPN and SVGIG. The CDR3 runs 17 residues from the cysteine to the phenylalanine. Only the CDR3 DNA is retained, 51 bases long and in frame from the first base. The trim is 1 base for V and 2 bases for J, with a gap of 20 bases between the germline ends.

The immunoSEQ Platform was used to amplify TCRbeta CDR3 regions from extracted genomic DNA. The immunoSEQ assay combined multiplex PCR with high-throughput sequencing and a vendor bioinformatics pipeline. In the source study's methods: After discarding non-productive sequences and any CDR3s under 4 amino acids in length, clonotype frequencies were recalculated for each sample. In immunoSEQ Analyzer 2.0, shared clonotypes were identified as those with identical CDR3 amino acid, V gene and J gene sequences. Repertoire overlap was normalized by dividing shared clonotype counts by the product of both clone-set sizes, with the result scaled by 1000 into arbitrary units. TCRdb's version of the immuneACCESS table is confined to in-frame rearrangements and falls short of the full clone set. An unresolved V gene accounts for under half of the shortfall where checked; the remainder is of unknown origin. V and J calls and clone size are given by that table; D and trimming were obtained from the DNA. A total of 46,000 or so clones appear in this sample, roughly 80% of them only once. The ten largest clones add up to 0.9% to 1.4% of the sample.

For this clone: The antigen it recognizes is unknown. Base-call qualities are not available, and no considerably larger clone is one nucleotide away.

The source of this sequence is a human donor with multiple sclerosis. Material for sequencing was PBMCs from blood kept in culture. This chain is built from TRBV30 and TRBJ1-2, with the D gene not clear enough to name. The DNA sequence follows: TGTGCCTGGAGTGCCAATTCTTGGATGGCGGAAAACTATGGCTACACCTTC. Translation gives CAWSANSWMAENYGYTF.